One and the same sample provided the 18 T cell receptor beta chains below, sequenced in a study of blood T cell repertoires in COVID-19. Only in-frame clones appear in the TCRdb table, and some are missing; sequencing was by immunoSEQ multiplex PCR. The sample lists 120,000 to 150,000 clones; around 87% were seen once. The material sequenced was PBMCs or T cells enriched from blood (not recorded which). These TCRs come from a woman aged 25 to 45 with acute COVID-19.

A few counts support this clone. CDR3 loop: CASSLSGSDTQYF. The CDR3 DNA sequence: TGTGCCAGCAGCTTGTCCGGGTCAGATACGCAGTATTTT. V gene TRBV5-4 combines with J gene TRBJ2-3; no clear D gene. Between the trimmed V and J ends, which lost 1 base and 4 bases, there was a span of 7 bases. Per germline, CDR1 SGHNT and CDR2 YYREEE (reference sequence). This CDR3 has 13 amino acids.

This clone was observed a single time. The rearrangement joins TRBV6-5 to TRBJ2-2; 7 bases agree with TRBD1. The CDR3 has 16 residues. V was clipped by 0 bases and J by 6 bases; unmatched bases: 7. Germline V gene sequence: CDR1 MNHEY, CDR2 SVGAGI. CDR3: CASSYSGGAGPGELFF. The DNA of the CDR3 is TGTGCCAGCAGTTACTCAGGGGGCGCCGGGCCCGGGGAGCTGTTTTTT.

The CDR3: CASLEGMNTEAFF. The CDR3 DNA is TGTGCCAGTTTGGAGGGGATGAACACTGAAGCTTTCTTT. The rearrangement joins TRBV28 to TRBJ1-1; a possible D gene is TRBD1 (5 bases). CDR1 MDHEN and CDR2 SYDVKM come from the germline V gene. The CDR3 loop spans 13 amino acids. V was trimmed by 9 bases and J by 0 bases, leaving 11 bases between them.

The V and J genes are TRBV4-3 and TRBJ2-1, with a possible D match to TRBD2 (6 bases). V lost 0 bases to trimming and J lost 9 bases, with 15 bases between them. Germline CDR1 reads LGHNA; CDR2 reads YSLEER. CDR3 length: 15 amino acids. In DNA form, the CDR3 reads TGCGCCAGCAGCCAAGATCCCGGGTCCGGGAGTGAGCAGTTCTTC. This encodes CASSQDPGSGSEQFF.

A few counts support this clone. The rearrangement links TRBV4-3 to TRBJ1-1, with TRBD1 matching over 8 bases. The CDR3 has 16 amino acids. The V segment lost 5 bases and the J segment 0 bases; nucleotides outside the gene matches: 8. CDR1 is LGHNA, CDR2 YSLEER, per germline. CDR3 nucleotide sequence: TGCGCCAGCAGCAAAGGCCGACAGGGGTTGAACACTGAAGCTTTCTTT. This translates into CASSKGRQGLNTEAFF.

The CDR3 region is CAWKAENEQFF. The DNA of the CDR3 is TGTGCCTGGAAAGCGGAAAATGAGCAGTTCTTC. V and J are TRBV30 and TRBJ2-1; possible D gene TRBD2, 5 bases. Germline lookup yields CDR1 GTSNPN and CDR2 SVGIG (reference sequence). This CDR3 region has 11 residues. Between the trimmed V and J ends, which lost 4 bases and 7 bases, there was a span of 8 bases.

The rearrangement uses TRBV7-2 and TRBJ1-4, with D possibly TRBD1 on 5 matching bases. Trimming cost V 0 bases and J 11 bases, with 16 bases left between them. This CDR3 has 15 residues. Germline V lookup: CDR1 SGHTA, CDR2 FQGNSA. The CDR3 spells CASSLARPPGGKLFF. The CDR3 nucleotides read TGTGCCAGCAGCTTAGCGCGTCCCCCCGGGGGTAAACTGTTTTTT.

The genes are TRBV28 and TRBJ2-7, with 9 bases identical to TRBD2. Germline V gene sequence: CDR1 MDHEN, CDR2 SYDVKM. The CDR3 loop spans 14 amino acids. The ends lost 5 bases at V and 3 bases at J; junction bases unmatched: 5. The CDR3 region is CASSDSGSYYEQYF. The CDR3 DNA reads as TGTGCCAGCAGTGATAGCGGGAGCTACTACGAGCAGTACTTC.

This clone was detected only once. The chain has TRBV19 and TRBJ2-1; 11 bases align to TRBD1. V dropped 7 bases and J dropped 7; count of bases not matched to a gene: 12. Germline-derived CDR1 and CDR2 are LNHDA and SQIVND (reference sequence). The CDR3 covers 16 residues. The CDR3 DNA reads TGTGCCAGTACCGGATCCCCAGGGGACAGGGGGAATGAGCAGTTCTTC. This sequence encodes CASTGSPGDRGNEQFF.

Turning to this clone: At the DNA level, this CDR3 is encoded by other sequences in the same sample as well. The CDR3 reads CSVEDRGRNYGYTF. CDR3 sequence (DNA): TGCAGCGTTGAAGACAGGGGAAGGAACTATGGCTACACCTTC. The chain uses TRBV29-1 and TRBJ1-2; D is possibly TRBD1 (6 bases). The CDR3 sequence is 14 residues long. V lost 0 bases, J lost 2 bases, and 10 bases lay in between. Germline loops: CDR1 SQVTM, CDR2 ANQGSEA.

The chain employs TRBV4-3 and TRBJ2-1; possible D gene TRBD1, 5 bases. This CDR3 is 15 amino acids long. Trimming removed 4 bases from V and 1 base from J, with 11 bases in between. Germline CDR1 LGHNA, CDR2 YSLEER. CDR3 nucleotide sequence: TGCGCCAGCAGCCTCCAGGGTTTATCCTACAATGAGCAGTTCTTC. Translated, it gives CASSLQGLSYNEQFF.

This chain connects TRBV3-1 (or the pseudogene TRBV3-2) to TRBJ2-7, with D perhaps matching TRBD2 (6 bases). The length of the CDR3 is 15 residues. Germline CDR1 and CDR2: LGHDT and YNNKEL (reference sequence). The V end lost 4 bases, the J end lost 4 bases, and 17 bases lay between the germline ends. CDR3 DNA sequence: TGTGCCAGCAGCCCAGCCGGGGGTGGCGGGTACGAGCAGTACTTC. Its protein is CASSPAGGGGYEQYF.

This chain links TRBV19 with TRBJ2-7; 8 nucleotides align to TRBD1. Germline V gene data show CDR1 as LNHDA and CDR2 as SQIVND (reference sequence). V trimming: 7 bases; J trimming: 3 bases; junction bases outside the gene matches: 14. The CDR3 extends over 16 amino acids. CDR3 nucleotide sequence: TGTGCCAGTACCCCACCCCCGGGACAGGAGGGCTACGAGCAGTACTTC. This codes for CASTPPPGQEGYEQYF.

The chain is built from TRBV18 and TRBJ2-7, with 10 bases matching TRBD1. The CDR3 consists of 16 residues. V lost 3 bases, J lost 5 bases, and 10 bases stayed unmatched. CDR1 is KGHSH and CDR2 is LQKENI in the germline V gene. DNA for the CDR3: TGTGCCAGCTCACCTTATAAGACAGGGGGCTGGAACGAGCAGTACTTC. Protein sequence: CASSPYKTGGWNEQYF. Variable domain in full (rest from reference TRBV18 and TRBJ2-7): NAGVMQNPRHLVRRRGQEARLRCSPMKGHSHVYWYRQLPEEGLKFMVYLQKENIIDESGMPKERFSAEFPKEGPSILRIQQVVRGDSAAYFCASSPYKTGGWNEQYFGPGTRLTVT.

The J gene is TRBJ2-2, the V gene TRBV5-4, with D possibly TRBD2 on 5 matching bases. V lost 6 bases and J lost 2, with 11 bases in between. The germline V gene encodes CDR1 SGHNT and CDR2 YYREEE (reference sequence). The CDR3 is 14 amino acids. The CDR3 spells CASKAAFNTGELFF. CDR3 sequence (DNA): TGTGCCAGCAAAGCGGCGTTTAACACCGGGGAGCTGTTTTTT.

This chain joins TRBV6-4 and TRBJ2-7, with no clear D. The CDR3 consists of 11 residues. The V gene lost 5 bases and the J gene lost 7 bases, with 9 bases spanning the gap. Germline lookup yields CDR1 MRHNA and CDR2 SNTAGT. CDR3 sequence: CASSSTREQYF. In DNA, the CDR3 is TGTGCCAGCAGTTCAACCCGGGAGCAGTACTTC.

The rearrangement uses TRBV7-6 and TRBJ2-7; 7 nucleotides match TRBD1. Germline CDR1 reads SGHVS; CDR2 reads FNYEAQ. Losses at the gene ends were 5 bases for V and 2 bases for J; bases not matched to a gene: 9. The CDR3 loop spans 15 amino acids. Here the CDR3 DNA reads TGTGCCAGCAGCCCGGGACAGACTATCGCCTACGAGCAGTACTTC. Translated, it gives CASSPGQTIAYEQYF.

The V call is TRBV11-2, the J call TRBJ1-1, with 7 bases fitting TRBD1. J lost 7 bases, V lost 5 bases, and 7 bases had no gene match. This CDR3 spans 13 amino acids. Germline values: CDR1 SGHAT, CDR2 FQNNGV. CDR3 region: CASSPVQGVEAFF. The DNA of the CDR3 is TGTGCCAGCAGCCCCGTCCAGGGGGTTGAAGCTTTCTTT.